This entry concerns a single T cell receptor (beta chain). The data derive from a study of CD8 T cells in Susac syndrome. As for the study in general: The sequenced Susac syndrome patients included six who had clinically active disease and about 8 who were in remission.

Germline V gene sequence: CDR1 LGHNA, CDR2 YNFKEQ. V shed 1 base, J shed 2 bases, and the junction held 7 bases outside the gene matches. The CDR3 loop spans 17 amino acids. With random hexamers, about 0.5 to 1 ug RNA was reverse transcribed. Across 54 Vbeta and 13 Jbeta, TCR beta CDR3 was amplified with immunoSEQ multiplex PCR. TCRdb re-called the immunoSEQ multiplex PCR reads with MiXCR, one entry per CDR3 protein. Of 200,000 to 300,000 distinct CDR3 sequences listed, 95% to 97% were seen once; the top ten hold under 0.12%. This sequence was found in a human donor with Susac syndrome. The V and J genes are TRBV4-2 and TRBJ2-7, with TRBD2 matching over 11 bases. Sequencing was carried out using CD4+ T cells from PBMCs. The CDR3 nucleotides are TGTGCCAGCAGCCAAGTACTAGCGGGAGTGGGACCCTACGAGCAGTACTTC. This translates into CASSQVLAGVGPYEQYF.